The subject of this entry is one TCR beta chain. Its target is not known. This record belongs to a study of cytomegalovirus exposure and HLA in healthy donors. Overall study context: Across roughly 400 genotyped donors, 65% to 90% landed in the Caucasian-associated ancestry cluster. Findings and caveats of the study: Later analysis showed most CMV-associated TCR beta chains appearing HLA-restricted.

The PCR employed 60 Vbeta primers together with 13 Jbeta primers. Clones were read by immunoSEQ multiplex PCR, and TCRdb kept only the in-frame ones, dropping some. The table includes around 200,000 clones, roughly 82% detected once. CDR1 MNHNY and CDR2 SVGAGI come from the germline V gene (reference sequence). CDR3 length: 16 amino acids. The trim removed 2 bases at V and 1 base at J, leaving 7 bases unmatched. The specimen sequenced was PBMCs. This clonotype originated in a girl aged 2-10 years in good health and CMV-seropositive. The V call is TRBV6-6, the J call TRBJ2-7; 8 nucleotides align to TRBD1. The CDR3 sequence: CASSYDWDRRSYEQYF. Here the CDR3 DNA reads TGTGCCAGCAGTTACGATTGGGACAGGAGATCCTACGAGCAGTACTTC.